Following are 16 T cell receptor beta chains from one sample sequenced in a study of blood T cell repertoires in COVID-19. Sequencing used immunoSEQ multiplex PCR; TCRdb keeps in-frame clones, though not all of them. The table has about 250,000 clones, 80% to 90% seen once; the top ten hold 5.7%. Input material: peripheral blood. Every receptor here comes from an older man with acute or convalescent COVID-19.

The rearrangement links TRBV15 to TRBJ1-4, with 7 positions matching TRBD1. The germline V gene has CDR1 LNHNV and CDR2 YYDKDF (reference sequence). The V gene end was trimmed by 0 bases and the J gene end by 8 bases; junction bases not matched to a gene: 9. This CDR3 has 16 amino acids. Written as DNA, the CDR3 is TGTGCCACCAGCAGAGATGTAGGGGGCGCCCTAGAAAAACTGTTTTTT. This codes for CATSRDVGGALEKLFF.

This chain joins TRBV5-5 and TRBJ1-3, with TRBD1 as a possible D gene (6 bases). The V end was cut by 4 bases, the J end by 0 bases, with 8 bases between. From germline, CDR1 is SGHKS and CDR2 YYEKEE (reference sequence). This CDR3 has 14 amino acids. The CDR3 DNA follows: TGTGCCAGCAGCGGACAGCTCTCTGGAAACACCATATATTTT. Its translation: CASSGQLSGNTIYF. The full variable domain, completed using reference TRBV5-5 and TRBJ1-3, is DAGVTQSPTHLIKTRGQQVTLRCSPISGHKSVSWYQQVLGQGPQFIFQYYEKEERGRGNFPDRFSARQFPNYSSELNVNALLLGDSALYLCASSGQLSGNTIYFGEGSWLTVV.

The chain joins TRBV30 to TRBJ2-5; possible D gene TRBD1, 5 bases. Looked up from germline, CDR1 is GTSNPN and CDR2 is SVGIG (reference sequence). Trimming took 0 bases from V and 5 from J, leaving 16 bases between them. The CDR3 extends over 15 amino acids. CDR3 in DNA: TGTGCCTGGAGTGTACTTGCAGGGTATGGGGAGACCCAGTACTTC. Translation: CAWSVLAGYGETQYF.

The V gene is TRBV3-1 (or the pseudogene TRBV3-2), the J gene TRBJ2-6; 11 nucleotides agree with TRBD2. Germline V gives CDR1 LGHDT, CDR2 YNNKEL (reference sequence). Germline trimming cut 8 bases from V and 3 bases from J; bases unmatched to any gene: 6. This CDR3 spans 16 amino acids. In DNA form, the CDR3 reads TGTGCCAGCGCAACTAGCGGGAGAGGTGGGGCCAACGTCCTGACTTTC. Translation gives CASATSGRGGANVLTF.

As DNA, the CDR3 is TGTGCCAGCACCGACCCTGACGAGCCGAGCGGGAGCTCCTACAATGAGCAGTTCTTC. It codes for CASTDPDEPSGSSYNEQFF. The chain carries TRBV2 and TRBJ2-1; 8 nucleotides line up with TRBD2. From germline, CDR1 is SNHLY and CDR2 FYNNEI. The V segment lost 7 bases and the J segment 0 bases; nucleotides outside the gene matches: 17. The CDR3 consists of 19 residues.

This clone was detected ten times or more. The chain is built from TRBV6-2 or TRBV6-3 and TRBJ2-7; 8 bases are shared with TRBD1. J lost 4 bases, V lost 0 bases, and 5 bases had no gene match. This CDR3 is 15 amino acids long. Germline CDR1 and CDR2: MNHEY and SVGEGT. Here the CDR3 reads CASSYSQGASYEQYF. CDR3 nucleotides: TGTGCCAGCAGTTACTCTCAGGGGGCTTCGTACGAGCAGTACTTC.

The genes are TRBV6-1 and TRBJ1-3; 10 bases align to TRBD1. V was clipped by 0 bases and J by 8 bases; unmatched bases: 10. The CDR3 has 17 amino acids. Looked up from germline, CDR1 is MNHNS and CDR2 is SASEGT. CDR3 amino acids: CASSEAASTGGGYTIYF. Here the CDR3 DNA reads TGTGCCAGCAGTGAAGCCGCCTCGACAGGGGGCGGCTACACCATATATTTT.

The chain employs TRBV4-1 and TRBJ2-2; 10 positions match TRBD2. Germline V gives CDR1 MGHRA, CDR2 YSYEKL. The CDR3 runs 17 residues. V trimming: 1 base; J trimming: 4 bases; junction bases outside the gene matches: 6. CDR3 amino acids: CASSQVSLAGVTGELFF. In DNA form, the CDR3 reads TGCGCCAGCAGCCAAGTAAGTCTAGCGGGAGTCACCGGGGAGCTGTTTTTT.

This clone was counted between two and nine times. The V and J genes are TRBV5-1 and TRBJ2-1; weak D call: TRBD2 (6 bases). V lost 1 base and J lost 6, with 11 bases in between. The CDR3 has 14 amino acids. Germline V gene lookup returns CDR1 SGHRS and CDR2 YFSETQ. In DNA form, the CDR3 reads TGCGCCAGCAGCTTGACTAGCTCCCTCAATGAGCAGTTCTTC. Protein product: CASSLTSSLNEQFF.

This clone was counted only a few times. This rearrangement joins TRBV10-1 to TRBJ2-2, with D possibly TRBD2 on 5 matching bases. CDR1 WNHNN and CDR2 SYGVQD come from the germline V gene (reference sequence). The germline V and J ends were trimmed by 6 bases and 6 bases, with 17 bases remaining between them. The CDR3 has 15 residues. CDR3 DNA sequence: TGCGCCAGCAGCGACGGTTCAGTCGGGGCCGGGGAGCTGTTTTTT. Protein sequence: CASSDGSVGAGELFF.

The chain's CDR3 is CASSQGAGGPSTNEQFF. CDR3 DNA: TGCGCCAGCAGTCAAGGGGCAGGGGGCCCGTCCACCAATGAGCAGTTCTTC. The chain employs TRBV23-1 and TRBJ2-1; the match to TRBD1 covers 8 bases. TRBV23-1 is annotated as an ORF whose role is uncertain. Trimming at V came to 2 bases and at J to 6 bases, leaving 12 bases not matched to a gene. The CDR3 runs 17 residues.

J is TRBJ1-1 and V is TRBV14; D may be TRBD1 (6 bases). V was cut by 3 bases and J by 1 base, with 6 bases left in between. Germline V gene lookup returns CDR1 SGHDN and CDR2 FVKESK. The CDR3 spans 13 residues. The CDR3 sequence: CASSQGANTEAFF. The CDR3 DNA follows: TGTGCCAGCAGCCAGGGGGCGAACACTGAAGCTTTCTTT.

The rearrangement links TRBV7-2 to TRBJ1-2; 7 bases align to TRBD1. The CDR3 spans 13 residues. Germline CDR1 SGHTA, CDR2 FQGNSA. Germline trimming cut 5 bases from V and 8 bases from J; bases unmatched to any gene: 8. Here the CDR3 DNA reads TGTGCCAGCAGCACAAGGACAGGTAGCGGCTACACCTTC. Translated: CASSTRTGSGYTF.

The chain links TRBV12-3 or TRBV12-4 to TRBJ1-1; weak D call: TRBD1 (6 bases). The germline V and J ends were trimmed by 6 bases and 1 base, with 9 bases remaining between them. The CDR3 extends over 13 amino acids. The CDR3 spells CASSKTGNTEAFF. In nucleotides, the CDR3 is TGTGCCAGCAGCAAGACAGGGAACACTGAAGCTTTCTTT.

V and J are TRBV6-6 and TRBJ1-6; D unclear. Per germline, CDR1 MNHNY and CDR2 SVGAGI (reference sequence). Trimming removed 1 base at V and 14 bases at J, with 15 bases between. This CDR3 contains 14 residues. The CDR3 region has the DNA TGTGCCAGCAGTTACTGGGAAGGCGGCGGGTCCCTCCACTTT. It is translated as CASSYWEGGGSLHF.

The count of this clone is one. This rearrangement joins TRBV19 to TRBJ2-2; 13 bases agree with TRBD2. This CDR3 is 18 amino acids long. With V trimmed by 9 bases and J by 4 bases, 14 bases remained unmatched. Germline V gene lookup returns CDR1 LNHDA and CDR2 SQIVND (reference sequence). The CDR3 region has the DNA TGTGCCAGCACTAATATCCAACTAGCGGGAGGGGGCACCGGGGAGCTGTTTTTT. Residues: CASTNIQLAGGGTGELFF.